This T cell receptor (beta chain) was sequenced in a study of shared clonotypes between healthy human individuals. Some clones are missing from TCRdb's copy, which holds only in-frame ones; the method was immunoSEQ multiplex PCR. The table lists some 1,600,000 clones, 95% to 99% of them singletons. CDR3 length: 14 amino acids. CDR1 is SGHNT and CDR2 is YENEEA in the germline V gene. The germline V and J ends were trimmed by 8 bases and 0 bases, with 14 bases remaining between them. The sequenced sample was naive CD4+ T cells sorted from blood. The subset here: CD45RA+ positively selected. This rearrangement joins TRBV11-3 to TRBJ2-7; D not resolved. The source of this sequence is a man younger than 40 in good health. The CDR3, as DNA: TGTGCCAGCCAACGTGGCGGAAGCTCCTACGAGCAGTACTTC. Protein: CASQRGGSSYEQYF.